Listed below are T cell receptor beta chains from one sample, sequenced in a study of blood T cell repertoires in COVID-19. Some clones are missing from TCRdb's copy, which holds only in-frame ones; the method was immunoSEQ multiplex PCR. This table holds fewer than 25,000 clones, roughly 90% found once. The sample comprised peripheral blood. Receptors originate from a human donor in a cohort sampled during active COVID-19. The donor label of this sample is uncertain. Each CDR3 is given with its conserved first and last residue. A D gene is named only where the DNA matches it firmly. Size is stated for part of the rows, as once, few or many counts, or as a class when the clone is expanded.

>TRBV6-2/TRBV6-3|TRBD2|.|TRBJ2-7
CASSYPEGSGRPYEQYF
TGTGCCAGCAGTTACCCCGAAGGTAGCGGGAGACCCTACGAGCAGTACTTC
>TRBV9|.|once|TRBJ2-2
CASSVDMGNTGELFF
TGTGCCAGCAGCGTTGACATGGGGAACACCGGGGAGCTGTTTTTT
>TRBV4-2|TRBD2|.|TRBJ2-2
CASSPSRGLAARGHKVNTGELFF
TGTGCCAGCAGCCCAAGCCGGGGACTAGCGGCGAGGGGACACAAGGTAAACACCGGGGAGCTGTTTTTT
>TRBV4-2|.|few|TRBJ1-5
CASSPELQGSQPQHF
TGTGCCAGCAGCCCCGAGCTCCAGGGATCTCAGCCCCAGCATTTT
>TRBV6-5|.|.|TRBJ2-3
CASSYILTDTQYF
TGTGCCAGCAGTTACATCCTCACAGATACGCAGTATTTT
>TRBV6-1|TRBD2|.|TRBJ2-1
CASSDQGLAGDEQFF
TGTGCCAGCAGTGACCAGGGACTAGCTGGCGATGAGCAGTTCTTC
>TRBV5-1|TRBD1|.|TRBJ2-3
CASSLEGRGRVDTQYF
TGCGCCAGCAGCTTGGAAGGCAGGGGGCGGGTGGATACGCAGTATTTT
>TRBV10-3|.|.|TRBJ1-2
CATNPGTPRGGYTF
TGTGCCACCAACCCCGGGACCCCGCGGGGTGGCTACACCTTC
>TRBV2|TRBD1|.|TRBJ2-1
CASSQTGTGYNEQFF
TGTGCCAGCAGTCAAACCGGGACAGGGTACAATGAGCAGTTCTTC
>TRBV11-2|TRBD2|few|TRBJ2-7
CASSFRSGAGVSYEQYF
TGTGCCAGCAGCTTTCGGTCGGGAGCGGGAGTATCCTACGAGCAGTACTTC
>TRBV6-4|.|.|TRBJ1-6
CASSPGASYNSPLHF
TGTGCCAGCAGCCCTGGGGCGTCCTATAATTCACCCCTCCACTTT
>TRBV7-7|.|.|TRBJ1-3
CASSEEIGNTIYF
TGTGCCAGCAGCGAAGAGATTGGAAACACCATATATTTT
>TRBV30|TRBD1|once|TRBJ1-1
CAWSSLGQGGTEAFF
TGTGCCTGGAGTAGTCTGGGACAGGGGGGCACTGAAGCTTTCTTT
>TRBV11-2|.|.|TRBJ2-3
CASSRWGSDWDTQYF
TGTGCCAGCAGCCGATGGGGCAGCGACTGGGATACGCAGTATTTT
>TRBV6-5|.|.|TRBJ2-1
CASSYSRRSNEQFF
TGTGCCAGCAGTTACTCCCGCAGGTCCAATGAGCAGTTCTTC
>TRBV7-9|TRBD1|.|TRBJ2-7
CASSLIGGQGALYEQYF
TGTGCCAGCAGCTTAATTGGAGGACAGGGGGCCTTATACGAGCAGTACTTC
>TRBV23-1|.|.|TRBJ2-3
CASSQQSGYSTDTQYF
TGCGCCAGCAGTCAACAAAGCGGGTATAGCACAGATACGCAGTATTTT
>TRBV27|TRBD1|.|TRBJ1-3
CASSRDRWSGNTIYF
TGTGCCAGCAGTAGGGACAGGTGGTCTGGAAACACCATATATTTT
>TRBV3-1/TRBV3-2|.|.|TRBJ2-5
CASSQRGASGDTQYF
TGTGCCAGCAGCCAACGCGGGGCATCGGGTGATACCCAGTACTTC
>TRBV4-1|TRBD2|.|TRBJ2-7
CASSPVEAGREQYF
TGCGCCAGCAGCCCAGTAGAAGCGGGACGCGAGCAGTACTTC
>TRBV5-6|TRBD1|.|TRBJ1-4
CASRYGPGQGVEKLFF
TGTGCCAGCAGATACGGACCGGGACAGGGCGTTGAAAAACTGTTTTTT
>TRBV13|.|few|TRBJ2-3
CASRPEGGGRESDTQYF
TGTGCCAGCCGCCCGGAGGGGGGCGGGAGAGAGTCAGATACGCAGTATTTT
>TRBV6-6|TRBD2|.|TRBJ2-7
CASSRKPYLAGAYEQYF
TGTGCCAGCAGTCGGAAACCATACCTAGCGGGAGCCTACGAGCAGTACTTC
>TRBV5-5|.|.|TRBJ2-1
CASSAGSRENEQFF
TGTGCCAGCAGCGCTGGGAGCAGAGAGAATGAGCAGTTCTTC
>TRBV5-1|.|.|TRBJ1-3
CASSLFGGSGNTIYF
TGCGCCAGCAGCTTGTTCGGTGGCTCTGGAAACACCATATATTTT
>TRBV10-3|TRBD1|.|TRBJ2-7
CAISKTGTGDEQYF
TGTGCCATCAGTAAAACCGGGACAGGGGACGAGCAGTACTTC